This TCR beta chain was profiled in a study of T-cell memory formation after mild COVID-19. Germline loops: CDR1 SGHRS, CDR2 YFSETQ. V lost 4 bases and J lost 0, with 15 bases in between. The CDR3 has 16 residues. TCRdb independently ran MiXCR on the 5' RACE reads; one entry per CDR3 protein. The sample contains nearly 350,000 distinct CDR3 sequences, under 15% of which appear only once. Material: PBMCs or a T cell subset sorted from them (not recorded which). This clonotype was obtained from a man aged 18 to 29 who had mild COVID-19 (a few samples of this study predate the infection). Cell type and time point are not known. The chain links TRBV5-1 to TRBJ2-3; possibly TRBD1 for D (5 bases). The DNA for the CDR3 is TGCGCCAGCAGCCCAGGGCCACAGTTAAGCACAGATACGCAGTATTTT. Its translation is CASSPGPQLSTDTQYF.